The 13 T cell receptor beta chains listed next were all sequenced from one sample in a study of PD-1 blockade in classical Hodgkin lymphoma. Data came from immunoSEQ multiplex PCR; TCRdb stores just in-frame clones and leaves some out. The sample consists of tens of thousands of clones, roughly 90% of them appearing once. All patients experienced relapse after autologous stem cell transplantation, and brentuximab vedotin exposure was variable. The source material was peripheral blood mononuclear cells (PBMCs), sampled at baseline. Receptors were obtained from a human donor with classical Hodgkin lymphoma.

Comment on this clone: The sample holds other DNA sequences that translate to the same CDR3. The chain combines TRBV10-3 with TRBJ2-7; no reliable D call. This CDR3 region has 13 residues. The germline V gene has CDR1 ENHRY and CDR2 SYGVKD. With 3 bases removed from V and 2 bases from J, the gap between germline ends came to 8 bases. CDR3 region: CAISEGQPYEQYF. The CDR3 DNA reads as TGTGCCATCAGTGAAGGGCAGCCCTACGAGCAGTACTTC.

V is TRBV5-4 and J is TRBJ2-1; D unclear. CDR3 size: 11 residues. With 0 bases removed from V and 9 bases from J, the gap between germline ends came to 4 bases. Germline V gives CDR1 SGHNT, CDR2 YYREEE (reference sequence). The CDR3 region is CASSLELEQFF. The CDR3 nucleotides are TGTGCCAGCAGCTTGGAGCTTGAGCAGTTCTTC. Together with reference TRBV5-4 and TRBJ2-1, the CDR3 gives the full variable domain: ETGVTQSPTHLIKTRGQQVTLRCSSQSGHNTVSWYQQALGQGPQFIFQYYREEENGRGNFPPRFSGLQFPNYSSELNVNALELDDSALYLCASSLELEQFFGPGTRLTVL.

V usage is TRBV29-1 and J usage is TRBJ2-1, with TRBD2 identical over 8 bases. V lost 7 bases to trimming and J lost 8 bases; unmatched junction nucleotides: 13. Germline V gives CDR1 SQVTM, CDR2 ANQGSEA. CDR3 size: 14 residues. CDR3 nucleotide sequence: TGCAGCGCCCGGGGGGGAGACGCAGGGGATGAGCAGTTCTTC. Protein sequence: CSARGGDAGDEQFF.

The CDR3 region has the DNA TGTGCCACCAGCACCTATAGCGGGGGGTACGAGCAGTACTTC. Its translation: CATSTYSGGYEQYF. This chain joins TRBV15 and TRBJ2-7; the match to TRBD2 covers 10 bases. V lost 4 bases to trimming and J lost 4 bases; unmatched junction nucleotides: 4. CDR1 and CDR2 from the germline V gene are LNHNV and YYDKDF (reference sequence). The CDR3 is made up of 14 amino acids.

This chain joins TRBV6-1 and TRBJ1-2; the match to TRBD1 covers 10 bases. Germline V gene lookup returns CDR1 MNHNS and CDR2 SASEGT. V gave up 1 base and J gave up 4 bases; unmatched junction bases: 0. The CDR3 is made up of 14 amino acids. The CDR3 region has the DNA TGTGCCAGCAGTGAAGGGACAGGGGGCTATGGCTACACCTTC. Its protein is CASSEGTGGYGYTF.

V gene TRBV4-1 combines with J gene TRBJ1-2; unclear D gene. There are 15 residues in the CDR3. The germline gives CDR1 MGHRA, CDR2 YSYEKL. Trimming removed 0 bases at V and 6 bases at J, with 14 bases between. The CDR3 DNA sequence: TGCGCCAGCAGCCAAGATCTTATGGAGGGAAATGGCTACACCTTC. Its protein product is CASSQDLMEGNGYTF.

The rearrangement links TRBV7-3 to TRBJ2-1, with 8 bases aligning to TRBD1. Germline V gene data show CDR1 as SGHTA and CDR2 as FQGTGA. The junction had 3 bases not matched to a gene; V was cut back by 1 base and J by 7 bases. CDR3 size: 14 residues. CDR3: CASSLMDRANEQFF. The CDR3 DNA sequence: TGTGCCAGCAGCTTAATGGACAGGGCGAATGAGCAGTTCTTC.

This clone came up once. The V gene is TRBV10-3, the J gene TRBJ1-3; D is ambiguous. V was trimmed by 4 bases and J by 3 bases, leaving 16 bases between them. The CDR3 extends over 16 amino acids. Germline lookup yields CDR1 ENHRY and CDR2 SYGVKD. The CDR3 nucleotides are TGTGCCATCAGTGCGACCGGTTGGGGTCGTGGAAACACCATATATTTT. Translating gives CAISATGWGRGNTIYF.

V and J are TRBV14 and TRBJ1-1, with 9 bases aligning to TRBD1. V was clipped by 4 bases and J by 5 bases; unmatched bases: 8. Germline CDR1 and CDR2: SGHDN and FVKESK. The CDR3 length is 15 residues. Here the CDR3 reads CASSRRTGEGTEAFF. DNA for the CDR3: TGTGCCAGCAGCCGTAGGACAGGGGAGGGTACTGAAGCTTTCTTT.

The V gene is TRBV19, the J gene TRBJ2-3; tentatively, D is TRBD1 (5 bases). The CDR3 covers 16 residues. Germline V lookup: CDR1 LNHDA, CDR2 SQIVND (reference sequence). Deletions cut 5 bases from V and 0 bases from J, with 15 bases between. In DNA, the CDR3 is TGTGCCAGTAGTGCTAAACGACAGCTAAGCACAGATACGCAGTATTTT. Translating gives CASSAKRQLSTDTQYF.

The CDR3 region has the DNA TGCGCCAGCAGCCATTACGACAGCGGTAATGAAAAACTGTTTTTT. It yields the protein CASSHYDSGNEKLFF. The chain recombines TRBV4-1 with TRBJ1-4; maybe TRBD1 (5 bases). The CDR3 has 15 residues. V lost 3 bases to trimming and J lost 4 bases, with 12 bases between them. Germline loops: CDR1 MGHRA, CDR2 YSYEKL.

This sequence joins TRBV6-5 and TRBJ1-5; no clear D. V gave up 4 bases and J gave up 2 bases, with 9 bases separating them. From germline, CDR1 is MNHEY and CDR2 SVGAGI. The CDR3 runs 14 residues. DNA for the CDR3: TGTGCCAGCAGTTCCTACAGTGGCAATCAGCCCCAGCATTTT. Its protein product is CASSSYSGNQPQHF.

V is TRBV6-4 and J is TRBJ2-3; TRBD1 is a possible D gene (7 bases). The CDR3 spans 14 residues. Germline CDR1 and CDR2: MRHNA and SNTAGT. V shed 4 bases and J shed 5 bases, with 13 bases lying between them. DNA for the CDR3: TGTGCCAGCAGTGCAGGGGGGAATATAGATACGCAGTATTTT. This codes for CASSAGGNIDTQYF.